This entry lists 5 T cell receptor beta chains sequenced from one sample in a study of shared clonotypes between healthy human individuals. Clones were read by immunoSEQ multiplex PCR, and TCRdb kept only the in-frame ones, dropping some. The sample includes 2 million to 2.5 million clones, approximately 93% seen only once; the top ten take 0.35% to 0.45%. Sequencing was carried out using naive CD4+ T cells from PBMCs. Indicated subset: CD45RA+ positively selected. The receptors originated from a young man in good health. Some clones in this sample may be carry-over from other donors' samples.

The chain carries TRBV5-1 and TRBJ1-6; 11 nucleotides agree with TRBD1. Per the germline V gene, CDR1 is SGHRS and CDR2 is YFSETQ. Germline trimming cut 4 bases from V and 7 bases from J; bases unmatched to any gene: 7. This CDR3 is built from 16 residues. CDR3: CASSNSGTGGNSPLHF. CDR3 in DNA: TGCGCCAGCAGCAATTCCGGGACAGGGGGAAATTCACCCCTCCACTTT. Complete variable domain (other parts from reference TRBV5-1 and TRBJ1-6): KAGVTQTPRYLIKTRGQQVTLSCSPISGHRSVSWYQQTPGQGLQFLFEYFSETQRNKGNFPGRFSGRQFSNSRSEMNVSTLELGDSALYLCASSNSGTGGNSPLHFGNGTRLTVT.

The V gene is TRBV7-9, the J gene TRBJ2-3; maybe TRBD1 (5 bases). V was shortened by 3 bases and J by 4 bases, with 8 bases between the two germline ends. The CDR3 has 13 residues. CDR1 and CDR2 from the germline V gene are SEHNR and FQNEAQ (reference sequence). CDR3 amino acids: CASSFRGADTQYF. The CDR3, as DNA: TGTGCCAGCAGCTTTAGGGGCGCAGATACGCAGTATTTT.

The CDR3 reads CASSPAGVGPYNEQFF. The CDR3 DNA reads as TGTGCCAGCTCACCGGCGGGAGTGGGCCCCTACAATGAGCAGTTCTTC. The V and J genes are TRBV18 and TRBJ2-1; 7 nucleotides align to TRBD2. In germline, CDR1 is KGHSH, CDR2 LQKENI. V dropped 3 bases and J dropped 2; count of bases not matched to a gene: 7. CDR3 length: 16 amino acids. The variable domain in full, with the rest retrieved from reference TRBV18 and TRBJ2-1, is NAGVMQNPRHLVRRRGQEARLRCSPMKGHSHVYWYRQLPEEGLKFMVYLQKENIIDESGMPKERFSAEFPKEGPSILRIQQVVRGDSAAYFCASSPAGVGPYNEQFFGPGTRLTVL.

This clone appeared a few times. This chain uses TRBV28 with TRBJ1-2, with D maybe TRBD1 (6 bases). Germline V gives CDR1 MDHEN, CDR2 SYDVKM. This CDR3 comprises 13 residues. V shed 3 bases and J shed 3 bases, with 8 bases lying between them. The CDR3 loop is CASSLYRDYGYTF. CDR3 DNA: TGTGCCAGCAGTTTGTACAGGGACTATGGCTACACCTTC.

CDR3 sequence reads: CAISVTSDGTDTQYF. The DNA for the CDR3 is TGTGCCATCAGCGTCACTAGCGACGGCACAGATACGCAGTATTTT. The J gene is TRBJ2-3, the V gene TRBV10-3; 7 bases line up with TRBD2. The CDR3 loop spans 15 amino acids. Trimming at V came to 6 bases and at J to 1 base, leaving 7 bases not matched to a gene. Germline lookup yields CDR1 ENHRY and CDR2 SYGVKD.